This T cell receptor (beta chain) was recovered during a study of cytomegalovirus exposure and HLA in healthy donors. Overall study findings and caveats: High specificity and sensitivity for cytomegalovirus status were reported for the classifier. Associated with HLA alleles at 0.05 false discovery rate in a later analysis were some 18,000 TCR beta sequences.

The primer mix had 60 Vbeta and 13 Jbeta primers. In the study's own analysis: Roughly 10 million shared chains were among the roughly 80 million unique TCR beta chains that a later analysis counted. Only in-frame clones appear in the TCRdb table, and some are missing; sequencing was by immunoSEQ multiplex PCR. V and J calls and clone size are as listed in that table; D and trimming were resolved from the DNA. The sample has under 200,000 clones; around three quarters are singletons. Losses at the gene ends were 5 bases for V and 0 bases for J; bases not matched to a gene: 11. The V gene's germline CDR1 is MNHEY and CDR2 SMNVEV (reference sequence). The CDR3 totals 18 residues. As to this clone: Its antigen is not known.

This receptor was obtained from a woman aged 30 to 39 in good health and CMV-seropositive. The chain joins TRBV27 to TRBJ2-7, with TRBD2 identical over 12 bases. Specimen: PBMCs. CDR3 bases: TGTGCCAGCAGTCCGCGGACTAGCGGGGTTCGAAGCTCCTACGAGCAGTACTTC. It encodes CASSPRTSGVRSSYEQYF.